The clone carrying this T cell receptor beta chain was detected once. Trimming cost V 1 base and J 3 bases, with 12 bases left between them. This CDR3 has 15 amino acids. The germline gives CDR1 KGHSH, CDR2 LQKENI. This specimen belongs to a study of T cell changes during pregnancy in multiple sclerosis. Here immunoSEQ multiplex PCR was the method, and the copy in TCRdb shows in-frame clones only, minus some. This table has more than 35,000 clones, approximately 93% appearing once. The sequencing here drew on CD8+ T cells from peripheral blood mononuclear cells, taken in the third trimester of pregnancy. The origin of this receptor is a female donor with multiple sclerosis, enrolled in a pregnancy study. V is TRBV18 and J is TRBJ1-1; tentative D call: TRBD1 (6 bases). CDR3 amino acids: CASSPQRGKDTEAFF. The CDR3 DNA follows: TGTGCCAGCTCACCACAAAGGGGGAAAGACACTGAAGCTTTCTTT.